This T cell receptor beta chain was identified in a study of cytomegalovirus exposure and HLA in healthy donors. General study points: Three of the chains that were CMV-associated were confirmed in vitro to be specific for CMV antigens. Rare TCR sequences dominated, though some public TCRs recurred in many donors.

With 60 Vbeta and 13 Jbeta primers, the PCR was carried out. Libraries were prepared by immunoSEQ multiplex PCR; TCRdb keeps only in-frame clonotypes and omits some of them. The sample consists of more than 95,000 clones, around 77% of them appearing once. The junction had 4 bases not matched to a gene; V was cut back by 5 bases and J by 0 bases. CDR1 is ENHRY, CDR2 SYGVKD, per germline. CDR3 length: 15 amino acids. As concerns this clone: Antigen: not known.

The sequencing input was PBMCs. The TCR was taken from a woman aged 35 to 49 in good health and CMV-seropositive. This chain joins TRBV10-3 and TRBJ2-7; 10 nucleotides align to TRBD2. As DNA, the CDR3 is TGTGCCATCAGTTCTAGCGGGAGTTTCTCCTACGAGCAGTACTTC. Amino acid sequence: CAISSSGSFSYEQYF.